A single sample is the source of the 17 T cell receptor gamma chains below, sequenced in a study of γδ T cells in repeated Plasmodium falciparum infection (dated by TCRdb to about 2021). For bulk TCR repertoire analysis, Vgamma9/Vdelta2+ and Vdelta2-negative gammadelta T cell populations were flow-sorted out of peripheral blood mononuclear cells. The protocol used for the library was multiplex PCR. The sequencing machine was an Illumina MiSeq. After TCRdb called clones again from the public reads with CATT, rows with identical DNA were merged. This sample holds 5,000 to 6,500 gamma-chain clones; roughly 3.5% were observed only once. The ten largest clones add up to roughly a third of the sample. The sequenced material came from gamma-delta T cells from blood. These receptors all stem from a pool of human donors (malaria-infected and uninfected, not separated).

This clone was detected only a few times. TCRdb pairs this DNA with a much larger clone's protein that differs at residue 13, likely a read error; the protein shown was translated from the DNA. The chain uses TRGV9 and TRGJP. TCRdb supplies no J gene; here it was assigned by aligning the nucleotide sequence to germline. Germline-derived CDR1 and CDR2 are GITISATS and ISYDGTV (reference sequence). This CDR3 has 17 amino acids. Written as DNA, the CDR3 is TGTGCCTTGTGGGAGCCCGACGGGGAGTTGGGCAAAATAATCAAGGTATTT. This translates into CALWEPDGELGKIIKVF.

This clone was observed a few times. V is TRGV9 and J is TRGJP. TCRdb offers no J gene call, so here the DNA was matched to germline to obtain one. Per the germline V gene, CDR1 is GITISATS and CDR2 is ISYDGTV (reference sequence). Trimming at V came to 0 bases and at J to 4 bases, leaving 9 bases not matched to a gene. CDR3 length equals 19 residues. The CDR3 here is CALWEVQGSQELGKKIKVF. The DNA for the CDR3 is TGTGCCTTGTGGGAGGTGCAGGGGTCACAAGAGTTGGGCAAAAAAATCAAGGTATTT.

This clone was seen more than once but under ten times. This DNA's translation differs at residue 2 from TCRdb's protein, which comes from a much larger clone; a read error is likely, and the protein shown is translated from the DNA. V and J are TRGV9 and TRGJ1 or TRGJ2. CDR1 GITISATS and CDR2 ISYDGTV come from the germline V gene (reference sequence). The CDR3 has 15 amino acids. CDR3 coding DNA: TGTACCTTGTGGGAGGACCCAACCCCTTATTATAAGAAACTCTTT. Translated, it gives CTLWEDPTPYYKKLF.

This clone appeared many times. The V gene is TRGV5, the J gene TRGJ1 or TRGJ2. The CDR3 contains 13 residues. V dropped 3 bases and J dropped 7; count of bases not matched to a gene: 9. Germline V gene sequence: CDR1 VINAFY, CDR2 YDVSNSKD. CDR3 sequence: CATWDGGVYKKLF. In DNA form, the CDR3 reads TGTGCCACCTGGGACGGTGGGGTCTATAAGAAACTCTTT.

Concerning this clone itself: The TCRdb protein, from a much larger clone, departs from this DNA's translation at residue 15, likely by read error; the protein shown derives from the DNA. V gene TRGV9 was called; the J gene was not. Germline V gives CDR1 GITISATS, CDR2 ISYDGTV (reference sequence). This CDR3 has 17 amino acids. The CDR3 region is CALWEEQQELGKKIEVF. The CDR3 region has the DNA TGTGCCTTGTGGGAGGAACAGCAAGAGTTGGGCAAAAAAATCGAGGTATTT.

Relative to its sample, this clone is medium-sized. This may come from a read error, since a much larger clone is one base off. Additional DNA sequences in this sample encode the identical CDR3. The chain recombines TRGV9 with TRGJP. CDR1 is GITISATS and CDR2 is ISYDGTV in the germline V gene (reference sequence). V trimming: 0 bases; J trimming: 6 bases; junction bases outside the gene matches: 2. CDR3 length: 16 residues. Written as DNA, the CDR3 is TGTGCCTTGTGGGAGGTGCCAGAGTTGGGCAAAAAAATCAAGGTATTT. Its translation is CALWEVPELGKKIKVF.

Note on this clone: At one boundary the junction diverges from the germline segment, which might be a read error. The V call is TRGV9, the J call TRGJP. No J gene was available from TCRdb, and it was assigned here by a germline match of the DNA. The CDR3 runs to 18 residues. CDR1 is GITISATS and CDR2 is ISYDGTV in the germline V gene (reference sequence). CDR3 sequence reads: CALWEEFSQGLGKKIKVF. As DNA, the CDR3 is TGTGCCTTGTGGGAGGAATTTTCTCAAGGGTTGGGCAAAAAAATCAAGGTATTT.

This clone has a handful of counts. This likely reflects a read error, since a far larger clone is one base away. The DNA is omitted, as the CDR3 cannot be located on it reliably, and the CDR3 follows TCRdb's listing. The V gene corresponds to TRGV8; no J gene was called. The CDR3 length equals 32 residues, ends included. In germline, CDR1 is VENAVY, CDR2 YDSYNSRV. This CDR3 reads CATWDGDFIIRNSLAVEQHLLSQVSIGRIQHF.

Worth noting for this clone: TCRdb records a much larger clone's protein for this DNA, with a difference at residue 7 that likely arises from a read error; the protein given is the translation of the DNA. This rearrangement joins TRGV9 to TRGJ1 or TRGJ2. This CDR3 region has 11 residues. The germline CDR1 and CDR2 sequences are GITISATS and ISYDGTV (reference sequence). Trimming cost V 10 bases and J 10 bases; bases outside gene matches: 13. The CDR3 here is CAFKGYRKKLF. DNA of the CDR3: TGTGCCTTCAAGGGTTATCGGAAGAAACTCTTT.

This clone is deemed medium-sized. The chain joins TRGV4 to TRGJ1 or TRGJ2. CDR3 length: 13 residues. Germline V gene sequence: CDR1 EGSTGY, CDR2 YDSYTSSV. Trimming removed 9 bases from V and 2 bases from J; junction bases left unmatched: 10. The CDR3 loop reads CATQVEDYYKKLF. DNA for the CDR3: TGTGCCACCCAAGTCGAGGATTATTATAAGAAACTCTTT.

There are a few counts of this clone. The V and J genes are TRGV2 and TRGJP2. Here the J gene came from matching the DNA to germline, since TCRdb omits it. Per germline, CDR1 EGSNGY and CDR2 YDSYNSKV. Losses at the gene ends were 0 bases for V and 3 bases for J; bases not matched to a gene: 10. The CDR3 runs 17 residues. CDR3 residues: CATWDGPSVRSDWIKTF. The CDR3 region has the DNA TGTGCCACCTGGGACGGGCCATCCGTCCGTAGTGATTGGATCAAGACGTTT.

This clone has more than one count but fewer than ten. Translating this DNA gives a protein that differs at residue 14 from the TCRdb one, which belongs to a much larger clone; a read error is likely, and the protein shown is this translation. V usage is TRGV9 and J usage is TRGJP. The CDR3 consists of 17 residues. Looked up from germline, CDR1 is GITISATS and CDR2 is ISYDGTV (reference sequence). In DNA, the CDR3 is TGTGCCTTGTGGGAGGTGCCTCTGGAGTTGGGCAAAAAACTCAAGGTATTT. Amino acids: CALWEVPLELGKKLKVF.

This clone is termed medium-sized. The V gene is TRGV4, the J gene TRGJ1 or TRGJ2. CDR3 length equals 15 residues. Germline values: CDR1 EGSTGY, CDR2 YDSYTSSV. Losses at the gene ends were 0 bases for V and 7 bases for J; bases not matched to a gene: 12. The CDR3 DNA sequence: TGTGCCACCTGGGATGGGCCCGGTCGGCGCTATAAGAAACTCTTT. This codes for CATWDGPGRRYKKLF.

This clone has more than one count but fewer than ten. The V and J genes are TRGV9 and TRGJP. No J segment appears in TCRdb, so it was assigned here by matching the sequence to germline. The CDR3 is made up of 16 amino acids. Germline lookup yields CDR1 GITISATS and CDR2 ISYDGTV (reference sequence). J was trimmed by 5 bases and V by 10 bases; bases with no gene match: 11. The CDR3 coding sequence is TGTGCCTTTAGGGGGGATGAAGAGTTGGGCAAAAAAATCAAGGTATTT. Residues: CAFRGDEELGKKIKVF.

This clone occurred a few times. The J gene is TRGJ1 or TRGJ2, the V gene TRGV2. CDR3 length: 10 residues. Germline CDR1 EGSNGY, CDR2 YDSYNSKV. Unmatched junction bases numbered 12, after V lost 9 bases and J lost 13 bases. CDR3 nucleotide sequence: TGTGCCACCCGATATTATCCTAAACTCTTT. Its protein is CATRYYPKLF.

Worth noting for this clone: TCRdb records a much larger clone's protein for this DNA, with a difference at residue 13 that likely arises from a read error; the protein given is the translation of the DNA. The rearrangement links TRGV9 to TRGJP. TCRdb leaves out the J gene; it was filled in here by matching the DNA to germline. Germline V CDR1 and CDR2: GITISATS, ISYDGTV (reference sequence). This CDR3 is 17 amino acids long. CDR3 bases: TGTGCCTTGTGGGAGGAACAGCAAGAGTTGGGCAAAGAAATCAAGGTATTT. Translating it yields CALWEEQQELGKEIKVF.

Notes on this clone: This DNA translates differently at residue 7 from the TCRdb protein, which is that of a much larger clone; a read error is likely, and the protein shown is the DNA's own translation. This chain joins TRGV9 and TRGJP. CDR1 GITISATS and CDR2 ISYDGTV come from the germline V gene (reference sequence). This CDR3 is 13 amino acids long. The CDR3 sequence is CALWELDKKIKVF. CDR3 sequence (DNA): TGTGCCTTGTGGGAGTTGGACAAAAAGATCAAGGTATTT.